This T cell receptor (beta chain) was found in a study of read filtering for tumor transcriptome and immune sequencing. On the study more broadly: Mean patient age was roughly 66 years, range about 40 to 85; some 17 male, about 15 female. IR-seq gave about 4.05 to 11 million TCR reads per sample; RNA-seq gave roughly 75 to 1,400. General study results and limits: This fraction held mixed bone marrow immune cells after CD138-negative sorting.

The library was built from 400 ng RNA with molecular barcoded adaptors for alpha/delta and beta/gamma chains. TCRdb re-analysed the reads in MiXCR, keeping a single row per CDR3 protein. The sample carries 12,000 to 15,000 distinct CDR3 sequences, around 21% recorded once. Turning to this clonotype: Its antigen is currently unknown.

This CDR3 has 10 residues. Germline CDR1 and CDR2: SGHAT and FQNNGV. Trimming took off 3 bases at V and 7 bases at J, with 3 bases between the two ends. This chain links TRBV11-2 with TRBJ2-5; D is ambiguous. The sequenced sample was a population of CD138-negative cells sorted from bone marrow. The receptor comes from a donor over 35 with multiple myeloma. CDR3 in amino acids: CASSLRTQYF. In DNA, the CDR3 is TGTGCCAGCAGCTTGAGGACCCAGTACTTC. Variable domain in full (rest from reference TRBV11-2 and TRBJ2-5): EAGVAQSPRYKIIEKRQSVAFWCNPISGHATLYWYQQILGQGPKLLIQFQNNGVVDDSQLPKDRFSAERLKGVDSTLKIQPAKLEDSAVYLCASSLRTQYFGPGTRLLVL.